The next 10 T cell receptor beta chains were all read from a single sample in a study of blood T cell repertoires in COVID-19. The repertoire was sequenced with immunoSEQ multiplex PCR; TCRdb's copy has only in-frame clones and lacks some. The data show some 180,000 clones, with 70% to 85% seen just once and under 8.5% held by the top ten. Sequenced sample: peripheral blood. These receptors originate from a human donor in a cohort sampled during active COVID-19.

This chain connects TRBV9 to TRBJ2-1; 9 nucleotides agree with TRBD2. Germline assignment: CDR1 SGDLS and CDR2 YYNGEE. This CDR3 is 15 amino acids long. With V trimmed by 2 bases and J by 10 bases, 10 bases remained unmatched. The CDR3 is CASSVGGGAPGEQFF. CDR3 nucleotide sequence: TGTGCCAGCAGCGTTGGCGGGGGGGCCCCGGGCGAGCAGTTCTTC.

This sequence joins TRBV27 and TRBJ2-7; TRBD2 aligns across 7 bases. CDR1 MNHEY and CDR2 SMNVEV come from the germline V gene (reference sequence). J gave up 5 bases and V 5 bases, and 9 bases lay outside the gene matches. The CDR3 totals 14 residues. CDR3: CASSPGDYPNEQYF. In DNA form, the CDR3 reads TGTGCCAGCAGTCCCGGGGACTATCCGAACGAGCAGTACTTC.

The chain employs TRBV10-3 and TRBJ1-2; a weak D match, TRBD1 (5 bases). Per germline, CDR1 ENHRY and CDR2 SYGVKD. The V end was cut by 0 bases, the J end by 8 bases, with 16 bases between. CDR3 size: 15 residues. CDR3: CAISESNRRPIGYTF. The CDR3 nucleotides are TGTGCCATCAGTGAGTCGAACAGGAGACCTATCGGCTACACCTTC.

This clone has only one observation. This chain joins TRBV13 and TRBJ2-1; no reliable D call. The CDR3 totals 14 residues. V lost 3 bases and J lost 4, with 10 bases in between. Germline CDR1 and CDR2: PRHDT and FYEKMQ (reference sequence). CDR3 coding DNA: TGTGCCAGCAGCTTTCGTGAGGAGTACAATGAGCAGTTCTTC. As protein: CASSFREEYNEQFF.

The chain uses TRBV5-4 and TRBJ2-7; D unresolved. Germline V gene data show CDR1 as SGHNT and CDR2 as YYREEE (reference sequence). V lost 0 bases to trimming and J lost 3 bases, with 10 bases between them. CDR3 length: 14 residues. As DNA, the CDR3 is TGTGCCAGCAGCTTGGACTTGTACGGCTACGAGCAGTACTTC. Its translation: CASSLDLYGYEQYF. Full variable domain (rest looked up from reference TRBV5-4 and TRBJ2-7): ETGVTQSPTHLIKTRGQQVTLRCSSQSGHNTVSWYQQALGQGPQFIFQYYREEENGRGNFPPRFSGLQFPNYSSELNVNALELDDSALYLCASSLDLYGYEQYFGPGTRLTVT.

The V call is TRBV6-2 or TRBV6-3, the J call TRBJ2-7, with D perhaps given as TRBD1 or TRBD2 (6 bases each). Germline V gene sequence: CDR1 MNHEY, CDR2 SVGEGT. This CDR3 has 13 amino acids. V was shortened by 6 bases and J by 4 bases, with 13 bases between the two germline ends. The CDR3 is CASSGSQGYEQYF. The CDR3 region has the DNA TGTGCCAGCAGCGGGAGTCAGGGGTACGAGCAGTACTTC.

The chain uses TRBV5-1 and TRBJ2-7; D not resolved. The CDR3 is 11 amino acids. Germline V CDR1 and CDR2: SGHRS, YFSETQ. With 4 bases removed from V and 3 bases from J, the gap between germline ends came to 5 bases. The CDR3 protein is CASSPRYEQYF. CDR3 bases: TGCGCCAGCAGCCCCCGCTACGAGCAGTACTTC.

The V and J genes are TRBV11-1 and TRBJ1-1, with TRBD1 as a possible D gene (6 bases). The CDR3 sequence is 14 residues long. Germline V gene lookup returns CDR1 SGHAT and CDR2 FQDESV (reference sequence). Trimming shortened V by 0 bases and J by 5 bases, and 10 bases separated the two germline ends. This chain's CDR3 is CASSLAFRGTEAFF. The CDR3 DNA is TGTGCCAGCAGCTTAGCGTTCAGGGGTACTGAAGCTTTCTTT.

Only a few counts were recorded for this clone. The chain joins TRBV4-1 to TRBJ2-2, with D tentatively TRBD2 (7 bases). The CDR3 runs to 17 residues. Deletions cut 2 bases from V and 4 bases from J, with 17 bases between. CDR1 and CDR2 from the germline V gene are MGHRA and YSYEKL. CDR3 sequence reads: CASSQTGRGSGTGELFF. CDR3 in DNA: TGCGCCAGCAGCCAAACAGGGAGGGGAAGTGGCACCGGGGAGCTGTTTTTT.

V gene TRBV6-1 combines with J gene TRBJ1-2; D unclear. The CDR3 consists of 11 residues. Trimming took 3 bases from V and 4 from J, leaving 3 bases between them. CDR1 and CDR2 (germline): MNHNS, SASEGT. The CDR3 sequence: CASSDIYGYTF. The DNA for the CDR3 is TGTGCCAGCAGTGATATCTATGGCTACACCTTC.